These T cell receptor beta chains were read from a single sample in a study of shared clonotypes between healthy human individuals. Generated by immunoSEQ multiplex PCR, the TCRdb table keeps only in-frame clones and is missing some. The sample carries 700,000 or so clones, approximately 79% recorded once. The sequenced sample was memory CD4+ T cells sorted from blood. The receptor set was obtained from a woman aged 25 to 39 in good health. The CDR3 runs from the conserved cysteine through the conserved F or W. The order of the fields is J gene, D gene, clone size, V gene, CDR3 protein, CDR3 DNA. A D gene is named only where the DNA matches it firmly. Clone size is shown for a subset of rows, as once, few, many or a class of expanded clone.

j_call: TRBJ1-1
d_call: NA
clone_size: NA
v_call: TRBV28
cdr3_aa: CASSVHTMNTEAFF
cdr3_nt: TGTGCCAGCAGTGTACACACCATGAACACTGAAGCTTTCTTT

j_call: TRBJ2-7
d_call: TRBD1
clone_size: NA
v_call: TRBV5-1
cdr3_aa: CASSRTGTGGYEQYF
cdr3_nt: TGCGCCAGCAGCCGGACCGGGACAGGGGGCTACGAGCAGTACTTC

j_call: TRBJ1-2
d_call: NA
clone_size: NA
v_call: TRBV4-1
cdr3_aa: CASNTGRGETAGYTF
cdr3_nt: TGCGCCAGCAACACGGGACGGGGGGAAACGGCTGGCTACACCTTC

j_call: TRBJ2-1
d_call: NA
clone_size: NA
v_call: TRBV7-9
cdr3_aa: CASSLDRGQRLLDEQFF
cdr3_nt: TGTGCCAGCAGCTTAGATAGGGGCCAGCGCTTACTGGATGAGCAGTTCTTC

j_call: TRBJ2-2
d_call: TRBD2
clone_size: once
v_call: TRBV11-3
cdr3_aa: CAGGPAGGPGTGELFF
cdr3_nt: TGTGCCGGGGGGCCAGCGGGAGGGCCGGGGACCGGGGAGCTGTTTTTT

j_call: TRBJ2-3
d_call: TRBD2
clone_size: NA
v_call: TRBV30
cdr3_aa: CAWSPTSGKTDTQYF
cdr3_nt: TGTGCCTGGAGTCCCACTAGCGGGAAAACAGATACGCAGTATTTT

j_call: TRBJ2-3
d_call: NA
clone_size: NA
v_call: TRBV29-1
cdr3_aa: CSVGPGASTDTQYF
cdr3_nt: TGCAGCGTGGGGCCGGGGGCAAGCACAGATACGCAGTATTTT

j_call: TRBJ1-1
d_call: NA
clone_size: NA
v_call: TRBV10-3
cdr3_aa: CAINPTGNTEAFF
cdr3_nt: TGTGCCATCAACCCGACGGGCAACACTGAAGCTTTCTTT

j_call: TRBJ2-5
d_call: TRBD2
clone_size: NA
v_call: TRBV6-5
cdr3_aa: CASSDSSGSETQYF
cdr3_nt: TGTGCCAGCAGTGACTCTAGCGGGAGTGAGACCCAGTACTTC

j_call: TRBJ2-3
d_call: NA
clone_size: NA
v_call: TRBV29-1
cdr3_aa: CSVEDGGSTDTQYF
cdr3_nt: TGCAGCGTTGAAGATGGGGGGAGCACAGATACGCAGTATTTT

j_call: TRBJ2-1
d_call: NA
clone_size: NA
v_call: TRBV20-1
cdr3_aa: CSARDHNEQFF
cdr3_nt: TGCAGTGCTAGAGACCACAATGAGCAGTTCTTC

j_call: TRBJ1-4
d_call: NA
clone_size: NA
v_call: TRBV28
cdr3_aa: CASSSDGLGSYEKLFF
cdr3_nt: TGTGCCAGCAGTTCCGACGGGCTCGGGTCTTATGAAAAACTGTTTTTT

j_call: TRBJ1-4
d_call: NA
clone_size: NA
v_call: TRBV28
cdr3_aa: CASSFLTTGFEEKLFF
cdr3_nt: TGTGCCAGCAGTTTTTTAACAACAGGGTTTGAAGAAAAACTGTTTTTT

j_call: TRBJ2-7
d_call: NA
clone_size: NA
v_call: TRBV7-9
cdr3_aa: CASSSGTDSYEQYF
cdr3_nt: TGTGCCAGCAGCTCCGGGACCGACTCCTACGAGCAGTACTTC

j_call: TRBJ2-1
d_call: TRBD2
clone_size: NA
v_call: TRBV7-9
cdr3_aa: CASSQVTSGYNEQFF
cdr3_nt: TGTGCCAGCAGCCAAGTGACTAGCGGTTACAATGAGCAGTTCTTC

j_call: TRBJ2-1
d_call: TRBD1
clone_size: NA
v_call: TRBV6-1
cdr3_aa: CASTPQGAYNEQFF
cdr3_nt: TGTGCCAGCACTCCTCAGGGGGCCTACAATGAGCAGTTCTTC

j_call: TRBJ2-7
d_call: NA
clone_size: NA
v_call: TRBV5-6
cdr3_aa: CASSLYNEQYF
cdr3_nt: TGTGCCAGCAGCTTGTACAACGAGCAGTACTTC

j_call: TRBJ1-5
d_call: NA
clone_size: NA
v_call: TRBV19
cdr3_aa: CASSGGDSNQPQHF
cdr3_nt: TGTGCCAGTAGTGGCGGGGATAGCAATCAGCCCCAGCATTTT

j_call: TRBJ2-7
d_call: TRBD2
clone_size: NA
v_call: TRBV14
cdr3_aa: CASSRRSTGTTSYEQYF
cdr3_nt: TGTGCCAGCAGCCGGCGCAGTACCGGGACTACTTCCTACGAGCAGTACTTC

j_call: TRBJ2-5
d_call: NA
clone_size: few
v_call: TRBV29-1
cdr3_aa: CSVNWGGEGTQYF
cdr3_nt: TGCAGCGTTAATTGGGGGGGCGAGGGGACCCAGTACTTC

j_call: TRBJ2-6
d_call: NA
clone_size: many
v_call: TRBV11-2
cdr3_aa: CASSSTRSGANVLTF
cdr3_nt: TGTGCCAGCAGCTCGACCCGCTCTGGGGCCAACGTCCTGACTTTC

j_call: TRBJ2-7
d_call: NA
clone_size: many
v_call: TRBV6-1
cdr3_aa: CASSLNGVVEQYF
cdr3_nt: TGTGCCAGCAGCCTAAACGGGGTAGTCGAGCAGTACTTC

j_call: TRBJ2-5
d_call: NA
clone_size: many
v_call: TRBV5-1
cdr3_aa: CASSRAGQQETQYF
cdr3_nt: TGCGCCAGCAGCAGGGCGGGCCAACAAGAGACCCAGTACTTC

j_call: TRBJ1-1
d_call: TRBD1
clone_size: NA
v_call: TRBV14
cdr3_aa: CASSQDLGTGLNTEAFF
cdr3_nt: TGTGCCAGCAGCCAAGATCTTGGGACAGGGTTGAACACTGAAGCTTTCTTT

j_call: TRBJ2-3
d_call: NA
clone_size: NA
v_call: TRBV5-1
cdr3_aa: CASSSFGGGKGTDTQYF
cdr3_nt: TGCGCCAGCAGCTCTTTCGGTGGGGGCAAAGGCACAGATACGCAGTATTTT

j_call: TRBJ2-3
d_call: TRBD1
clone_size: NA
v_call: TRBV5-1
cdr3_aa: CASRTGGTDTQYF
cdr3_nt: TGCGCCAGCAGGACAGGGGGCACAGATACGCAGTATTTT

j_call: TRBJ1-5
d_call: NA
clone_size: many
v_call: TRBV19
cdr3_aa: CASSRALNQPQHF
cdr3_nt: TGTGCCAGTAGCCGAGCCCTCAATCAGCCCCAGCATTTT

j_call: TRBJ2-7
d_call: TRBD2
clone_size: NA
v_call: TRBV27
cdr3_aa: CASTLGSGKYEQYF
cdr3_nt: TGTGCCAGCACCCTGGGTAGCGGGAAATACGAGCAGTACTTC

j_call: TRBJ1-2
d_call: NA
clone_size: NA
v_call: TRBV27
cdr3_aa: CASRPSLGYGYTF
cdr3_nt: TGTGCCAGCAGACCCTCCTTGGGGTATGGCTACACCTTC

j_call: TRBJ2-7
d_call: NA
clone_size: NA
v_call: TRBV19
cdr3_aa: CASRKGEPGDHEQYF
cdr3_nt: TGTGCCAGTAGGAAGGGGGAACCGGGGGACCACGAGCAGTACTTC

j_call: TRBJ1-2
d_call: NA
clone_size: NA
v_call: TRBV5-1
cdr3_aa: CASSRDLLLTF
cdr3_nt: TGCGCCAGCAGCAGGGACCTTCTGCTCACCTTC

j_call: TRBJ2-7
d_call: NA
clone_size: few
v_call: TRBV27
cdr3_aa: CASSKRPTTGEQYF
cdr3_nt: TGTGCCAGCAGCAAAAGACCTACTACTGGCGAGCAGTACTTC